The 26 T cell receptor beta chains below come from one sample, sequenced in a study of T cells in localized non-small cell lung cancer. The assay was immunoSEQ multiplex PCR, and TCRdb's table has in-frame clones only and misses some. Here the sample spans 78,000 or so clones, 70% to 90% being singletons. The sample in question was peripheral blood, obtained before any cancer treatment. These receptors all come from a man between 40 and 69 years old with stage I lung adenocarcinoma.

The V call is TRBV10-1, the J call TRBJ2-7; TRBD2 aligns across 13 bases. This CDR3 region has 17 residues. V dropped 3 bases and J dropped 8; count of bases not matched to a gene: 13. Germline lookup yields CDR1 WNHNN and CDR2 SYGVQD (reference sequence). The CDR3 loop reads CASSDPGLAGAPLQQYF. In DNA, the CDR3 is TGCGCCAGCAGTGACCCTGGACTAGCGGGAGCCCCATTACAGCAGTACTTC.

A few counts support this clone. This sequence joins TRBV10-2 and TRBJ1-1, with D uncertain. Trimming cost V 7 bases and J 4 bases, with 16 bases left between them. Germline-derived CDR1 and CDR2 are WSHSY and SAAADI. This CDR3 is built from 14 residues. In DNA form, the CDR3 reads TGCGCCAGCATGCGGGCCCCGGGAGGCACTGAAGCTTTCTTT. Encoded protein: CASMRAPGGTEAFF.

The rearrangement joins TRBV5-1 to TRBJ2-3, with TRBD1 matching over 7 bases. From germline, CDR1 is SGHRS and CDR2 YFSETQ. With 1 base clipped from V and 2 bases from J, the junction kept 1 base outside the gene matches. There are 14 residues in the CDR3. The CDR3 region is CASSLTGDTDTQYF. CDR3 coding DNA: TGCGCCAGCAGCTTGACAGGGGACACAGATACGCAGTATTTT.

The rearrangement uses TRBV20-1 and TRBJ1-1, with 8 bases lining up with TRBD1. CDR1 is DFQATT, CDR2 SNEGSKA, per germline (reference sequence). Trimming cost V 6 bases and J 7 bases; bases outside gene matches: 4. The CDR3 spans 11 residues. The CDR3 protein is CSAAGGGEAFF. CDR3 in DNA: TGCAGTGCAGCAGGGGGCGGTGAAGCTTTCTTT.

This sequence joins TRBV5-1 and TRBJ2-5; perhaps TRBD1 as D (6 bases). Germline V gives CDR1 SGHRS, CDR2 YFSETQ. This CDR3 is built from 13 residues. V was clipped by 3 bases and J by 2 bases, with 8 bases between them. Here the CDR3 reads CASSWTAQETQYF. Here the CDR3 DNA reads TGCGCCAGCAGCTGGACAGCACAAGAGACCCAGTACTTC.

The genes are TRBV19 and TRBJ2-5; 10 bases line up with TRBD1. CDR3 length: 14 amino acids. Germline V gene sequence: CDR1 LNHDA, CDR2 SQIVND (reference sequence). With V trimmed by 4 bases and J by 5 bases, 4 bases remained unmatched. In DNA, the CDR3 is TGTGCCAGTAGTACGACAGGGGGCATTGAGACCCAGTACTTC. Translation gives CASSTTGGIETQYF.

This chain links TRBV5-1 with TRBJ2-1; 14 bases fit TRBD2. V lost 4 bases to trimming and J lost 1 base; unmatched junction nucleotides: 13. This CDR3 has 20 residues. Germline lookup yields CDR1 SGHRS and CDR2 YFSETQ. The CDR3 is CASSGKIGTSGSFSYNEQFF. In DNA, the CDR3 is TGCGCCAGCAGCGGGAAGATCGGGACTAGCGGGAGTTTTTCCTACAATGAGCAGTTCTTC. The full variable domain, its missing parts supplied by reference TRBV5-1 and TRBJ2-1, is KAGVTQTPRYLIKTRGQQVTLSCSPISGHRSVSWYQQTPGQGLQFLFEYFSETQRNKGNFPGRFSGRQFSNSRSEMNVSTLELGDSALYLCASSGKIGTSGSFSYNEQFFGPGTRLTVL.

This chain connects TRBV27 to TRBJ2-6; weak D call: TRBD2 (6 bases). CDR1 MNHEY and CDR2 SMNVEV come from the germline V gene (reference sequence). V lost 1 base to trimming and J lost 2 bases, with 21 bases between them. The CDR3 is 20 amino acids. CDR3 sequence reads: CASSLLRPLGEAAGANVLTF. The CDR3 nucleotides are TGTGCCAGCAGTTTATTGCGACCCTTAGGGGAGGCTGCTGGGGCCAACGTCCTGACTTTC.

The chain employs TRBV5-1 and TRBJ1-1; D perhaps matches TRBD1 (6 bases). The CDR3 sequence is 14 residues long. Germline CDR1 SGHRS, CDR2 YFSETQ. Trimming cost V 4 bases and J 1 base, with 11 bases left between them. CDR3 amino acids: CASSPGHQNTEAFF. DNA for the CDR3: TGCGCCAGCAGCCCGGGACACCAGAACACTGAAGCTTTCTTT.

V and J are TRBV11-2 and TRBJ2-1; 11 bases line up with TRBD2. The V and J ends lost 3 bases and 9 bases, in that order; junction bases with no gene match: 7. CDR1 SGHAT and CDR2 FQNNGV come from the germline V gene. The CDR3 has 15 residues. In DNA, the CDR3 is TGTGCCAGCAGCTTTTTTAGCGGGAGGGAGGGTGAGCAGTTCTTC. Encoded protein: CASSFFSGREGEQFF.

This clone was seen a few times. The chain carries TRBV19 and TRBJ1-2, with 7 bases fitting TRBD1. Trimming at V came to 5 bases and at J to 0 bases, leaving 9 bases not matched to a gene. CDR1 and CDR2 from the germline V gene are LNHDA and SQIVND (reference sequence). The CDR3 runs to 16 residues. The CDR3 spells CASSLDVDRANYGYTF. DNA for the CDR3: TGTGCCAGTAGTCTCGACGTCGACAGGGCTAACTATGGCTACACCTTC.

This clone was picked up a small number of times. The chain employs TRBV7-2 and TRBJ2-1; 7 bases align to TRBD2. This CDR3 is 17 amino acids long. Per germline, CDR1 SGHTA and CDR2 FQGNSA. V lost 1 base to trimming and J lost 7 bases; unmatched junction nucleotides: 13. This chain's CDR3 is CASSLVTSASRWNEQFF. The CDR3 DNA sequence: TGTGCCAGCAGCTTAGTTACTAGCGCGTCACGTTGGAATGAGCAGTTCTTC.

This clone was picked up a small number of times. The chain joins TRBV2 to TRBJ1-4; D ambiguous. The CDR3 runs to 14 residues. V was cut by 5 bases and J by 8 bases, with 15 bases left in between. The germline gives CDR1 SNHLY, CDR2 FYNNEI. The CDR3 sequence: CASSQIDTVEKLFF. The CDR3 bases are TGTGCCAGCAGTCAAATCGACACCGTCGAAAAACTGTTTTTT.

The gene calls are TRBV11-2 and TRBJ2-1, with 7 bases aligning to TRBD1. CDR3 length: 14 amino acids. Germline CDR1 reads SGHAT; CDR2 reads FQNNGV. After removal of 3 bases from V and 8 bases from J, the junction contained 7 bases not matched to a gene. The CDR3 region is CASSFDRAGHEQFF. As DNA, the CDR3 is TGTGCCAGCAGCTTCGACAGGGCCGGTCATGAGCAGTTCTTC.

V and J are TRBV18 and TRBJ1-1; the D gene is possibly TRBD1 (6 bases). CDR3 length: 16 residues. Germline CDR1 KGHSH, CDR2 LQKENI. The germline V and J ends were trimmed by 4 bases and 3 bases, with 18 bases remaining between them. The CDR3: CASSLTPGGLDTEAFF. CDR3 DNA: TGTGCCAGCTCACTCACGCCCGGGGGGCTCGACACTGAAGCTTTCTTT.

This chain uses TRBV27 with TRBJ1-5; D is unclear. Germline V gene sequence: CDR1 MNHEY, CDR2 SMNVEV (reference sequence). The CDR3 consists of 14 residues. V was clipped by 3 bases and J by 1 base, with 7 bases between them. CDR3 nucleotide sequence: TGTGCCAGCAGTTTGGGTTGGAGCAATCAGCCCCAGCATTTT. The encoded protein is CASSLGWSNQPQHF.

This chain joins TRBV19 and TRBJ1-2; D not resolved. Germline V CDR1 and CDR2: LNHDA, SQIVND (reference sequence). The CDR3 extends over 12 amino acids. Trimming removed 8 bases from V and 4 bases from J, with 11 bases in between. DNA for the CDR3: TGTGCCAGTGCCCAGACCTTCTATGGCTACACCTTC. This encodes CASAQTFYGYTF.

The chain links TRBV18 to TRBJ2-5, with TRBD1 matching 10 bases. V shed 6 bases, J shed 5 bases, and the junction held 6 bases outside the gene matches. Germline V lookup: CDR1 KGHSH, CDR2 LQKENI. This CDR3 is built from 14 residues. The CDR3 nucleotides read TGTGCCAGCTCGTCCGGGACAGGGGCGGAGACCCAGTACTTC. Translation gives CASSSGTGAETQYF.

The chain links TRBV30 to TRBJ2-7; D gene ambiguous. The V gene lost 4 bases and the J gene lost 3 bases, with 7 bases spanning the gap. The germline CDR1 and CDR2 sequences are GTSNPN and SVGIG (reference sequence). The CDR3 runs to 11 residues. In DNA form, the CDR3 reads TGTGCCTGGACGGAAAGCTACGAGCAGTACTTC. Protein product: CAWTESYEQYF. The full variable domain, its missing parts supplied by reference TRBV30 and TRBJ2-7, is SQTIHQWPATLVQPVGSPLSLECTVEGTSNPNLYWYRQAAGRGLQLLFYSVGIGQISSEVPQNLSASRPQDRQFILSSKKLLLSDSGFYLCAWTESYEQYFGPGTRLTVT.

The rearrangement links TRBV4-2 to TRBJ2-1; D may be TRBD1 or TRBD2 (6 bases each). The V end was cut by 1 base, the J end by 4 bases, with 17 bases between. This CDR3 comprises 17 residues. Per germline, CDR1 LGHNA and CDR2 YNFKEQ. Here the CDR3 reads CASSQAAGQASYNEQFF. CDR3 coding DNA: TGTGCCAGCAGCCAAGCGGCGGGACAAGCCAGTTACAATGAGCAGTTCTTC.

The V call is TRBV21-1, the J call TRBJ2-7; whether TRBD2, the table's D call, matches the DNA was not checked. TRBV21-1 is reported as a pseudogene. The CDR3 length is 18 residues. This CDR3 reads CASSKPPRRGGKSYEQYF. CDR3 sequence (DNA): TGTGCCAGCAGCAAACCTCCCAGACGTGGGGGGAAATCCTACGAGCAGTACTTC.

This clone showed up just once. The chain is built from TRBV5-6 and TRBJ1-4; D remains ambiguous. V lost 4 bases and J lost 4, with 14 bases in between. This CDR3 has 15 amino acids. Germline V gene data show CDR1 as SGHDT and CDR2 as YYEEEE. The CDR3 nucleotides read TGTGCCAGCAGCCTTAACCGGTGGGATAATGAAAAACTGTTTTTT. Amino acid sequence: CASSLNRWDNEKLFF.

The rearrangement joins TRBV5-1 to TRBJ2-2; D possibly uses TRBD1 or TRBD2 (7 bases each). Looked up from germline, CDR1 is SGHRS and CDR2 is YFSETQ. Trimming removed 1 base from V and 4 bases from J, with 14 bases in between. This CDR3 spans 16 amino acids. DNA for the CDR3: TGCGCCAGCAGCTTGCGGGGGGACAGCCCCACCGGGGAGCTGTTTTTT. It codes for CASSLRGDSPTGELFF.

This chain links TRBV2 with TRBJ1-2, with D hard to call. Per the germline V gene, CDR1 is SNHLY and CDR2 is FYNNEI. The CDR3 covers 13 residues. The V and J ends lost 5 bases and 2 bases respectively, with 9 bases between them. CDR3: CASSPDKNYGYTF. The CDR3 DNA reads as TGTGCCAGCAGTCCAGACAAGAACTATGGCTACACCTTC.

This sequence joins TRBV30 and TRBJ2-1, with TRBD1 matching 8 bases. There are 14 residues in the CDR3. Trimming cost V 4 bases and J 7 bases; bases outside gene matches: 9. The germline V gene has CDR1 GTSNPN and CDR2 SVGIG (reference sequence). CDR3 loop: CAWTPGQAGNEQFF. The CDR3 nucleotides are TGTGCCTGGACGCCGGGACAGGCGGGGAATGAGCAGTTCTTC.

The chain has TRBV6-5 and TRBJ2-3, with D uncertain. The germline V gene encodes CDR1 MNHEY and CDR2 SVGAGI. The CDR3 has 15 amino acids. V gave up 8 bases and J gave up 6 bases, with 21 bases separating them. The CDR3 is CASALGLGGVDTQYF. In DNA, the CDR3 is TGTGCCAGCGCCCTTGGCTTGGGCGGAGTGGATACGCAGTATTTT.